The T cell receptor (beta chain) described here comes from a study of blood T cell repertoires in COVID-19. Turning to the study itself: COVID-19 samples, acute and convalescent, were from the United States, Italy and Spain. T cells, B-cell-depleted T cells, or PBMCs supplied cDNA or gDNA.

Germline V gives CDR1 SGHAT, CDR2 FQNNGV. This CDR3 has 15 residues. V dropped 3 bases and J dropped 4 bases, with 14 bases sitting between them. In the source study's methods: Estimated nucleated cell counts came from reference gene primer amplification. TCRdb's copy holds only in-frame clones and misses some; the assay was immunoSEQ multiplex PCR. V, J and clone size were drawn from that table, and D and trimming were deduced from the DNA. The sample includes approximately 220,000 clones, around four fifths of them seen just once. The chain is built from TRBV11-2 and TRBJ2-3; a weak D match, TRBD2 (5 bases). Sequencing was carried out using peripheral blood. This TCR came from a woman aged 50 to 60 with acute or convalescent COVID-19. The CDR3 DNA reads TGTGCCAGCAGCTTGTGGGCACTAGGTGCAGATACGCAGTATTTT. Its translation is CASSLWALGADTQYF.